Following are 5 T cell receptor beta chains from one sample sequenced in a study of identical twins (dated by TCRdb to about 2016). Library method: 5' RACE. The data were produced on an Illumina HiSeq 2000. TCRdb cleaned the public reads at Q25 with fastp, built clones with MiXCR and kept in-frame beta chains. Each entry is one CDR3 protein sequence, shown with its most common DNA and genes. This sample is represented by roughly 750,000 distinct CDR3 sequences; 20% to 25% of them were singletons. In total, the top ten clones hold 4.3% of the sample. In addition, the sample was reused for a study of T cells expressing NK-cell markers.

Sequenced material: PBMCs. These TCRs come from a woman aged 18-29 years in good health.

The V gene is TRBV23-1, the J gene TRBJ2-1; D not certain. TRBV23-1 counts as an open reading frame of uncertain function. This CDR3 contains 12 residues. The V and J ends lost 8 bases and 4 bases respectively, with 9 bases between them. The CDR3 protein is CASSQKYNEQFF. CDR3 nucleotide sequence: TGCGCCAGCTCCCAGAAATACAATGAGCAGTTCTTC.

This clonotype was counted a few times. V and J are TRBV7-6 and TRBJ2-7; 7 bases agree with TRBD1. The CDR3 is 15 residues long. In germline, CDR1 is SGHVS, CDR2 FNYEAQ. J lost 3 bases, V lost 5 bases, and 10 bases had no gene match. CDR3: CASSPSRGMNYEQYF. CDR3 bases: TGTGCCAGCAGCCCCTCCAGGGGGATGAACTACGAGCAGTACTTC.

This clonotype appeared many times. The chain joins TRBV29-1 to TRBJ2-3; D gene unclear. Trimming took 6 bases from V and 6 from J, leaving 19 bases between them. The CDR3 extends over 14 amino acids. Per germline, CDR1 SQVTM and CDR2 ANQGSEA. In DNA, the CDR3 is TGCAGCGTCTCAGGCCACTACTCTTGGGATACGCAGTATTTT. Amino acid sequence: CSVSGHYSWDTQYF.

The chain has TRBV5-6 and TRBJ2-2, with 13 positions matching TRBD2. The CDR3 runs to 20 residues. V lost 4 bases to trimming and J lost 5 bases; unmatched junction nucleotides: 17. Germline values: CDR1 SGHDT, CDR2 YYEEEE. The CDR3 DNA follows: TGTGCCAGCAGCCCCCTATCATCACTAGCGGGGGGGCCAGGGACCGGGGAGCTGTTTTTT. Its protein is CASSPLSSLAGGPGTGELFF.

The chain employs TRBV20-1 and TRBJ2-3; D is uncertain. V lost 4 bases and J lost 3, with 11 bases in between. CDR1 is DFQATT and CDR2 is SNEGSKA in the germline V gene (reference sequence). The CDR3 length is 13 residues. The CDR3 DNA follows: TGCAGTGCTAAAGCCCCTGGAACAGATACGCAGTATTTT. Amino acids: CSAKAPGTDTQYF.